This T cell receptor beta chain was observed in a study of blood T cell repertoires in COVID-19. About the study: Collection of acute and convalescent COVID-19 samples took place in the United States, Italy and Spain.

Clones were read by immunoSEQ multiplex PCR, and TCRdb kept only the in-frame ones, dropping some. The sample lists roughly 200,000 clones, more than 85% occurring once. The CDR3 runs to 13 residues. CDR1 MNHEY and CDR2 SVGAGI come from the germline V gene. V was shortened by 2 bases and J by 6 bases, with 8 bases between the two germline ends. The specimen sequenced was peripheral blood. The clonotype was recovered from a woman aged 50 to 65 with COVID-19, enrolled during active disease. The V and J genes are TRBV6-5 and TRBJ2-1; D might be TRBD1 (6 bases). The CDR3 sequence is CASSYNRANEQFF. The CDR3 bases are TGTGCCAGCAGTTACAACAGGGCCAATGAGCAGTTCTTC.